Listed below are T cell receptor beta chains from one sample, sequenced in a study of blood T cell repertoires in COVID-19. Here immunoSEQ multiplex PCR was the method, and the copy in TCRdb shows in-frame clones only, minus some. The table lists approximately 170,000 clones, around 80% of them singletons. What was sequenced was PBMCs or T cells enriched from blood (not recorded which). These receptors all stem from a man aged 40-49 years who had recovered from COVID-19. Each CDR3 is given without its conserved first and last residue. Expanded clones get a size class; other rows say once, few or many, or leave the size out.

clone size: once; V gene: TRBV5-1; J gene: TRBJ1-2; CDR3 protein: ASSATGGSPSYGYT
clone size: -; V gene: TRBV10-1; J gene: TRBJ2-1; CDR3 protein: ASSETTSGRGNEQF
clone size: -; V gene: TRBV11-2; J gene: TRBJ2-5; CDR3 protein: ASSVGLAGTQY
clone size: few; V gene: TRBV27; J gene: TRBJ2-5; CDR3 protein: ASGIDRGLQETQY
clone size: -; V gene: TRBV7-2; J gene: TRBJ2-3; CDR3 protein: ASSLQASGGRLTDTQY
clone size: -; V gene: TRBV7-2; J gene: TRBJ2-5; CDR3 protein: ASSLEGPRDRDSGTQY
clone size: -; V gene: TRBV27; J gene: TRBJ1-6; CDR3 protein: ASSRGGYNSPLH
clone size: -; V gene: TRBV7-5; J gene: TRBJ1-2; CDR3 protein: VRSFTHTGILYGYT
clone size: -; V gene: TRBV19; J gene: TRBJ2-1; CDR3 protein: ASSIDRRRGSNEQF
clone size: -; V gene: TRBV5-1; J gene: TRBJ1-6; CDR3 protein: ASSLLGTGSSPLH
clone size: -; V gene: TRBV25-1; J gene: TRBJ1-2; CDR3 protein: ATQIGQGANYGYT
clone size: -; V gene: TRBV5-1; J gene: TRBJ1-1; CDR3 protein: ASSPQVLNTEAF
clone size: -; V gene: TRBV29-1; J gene: TRBJ1-2; CDR3 protein: SVGLTGEEYGYT
clone size: -; V gene: TRBV2; J gene: TRBJ2-5; CDR3 protein: ASRRQGSYQETQY
clone size: -; V gene: TRBV24-1; J gene: TRBJ1-4; CDR3 protein: ATSDTGTGEEKLF
clone size: once; V gene: TRBV6-1; J gene: TRBJ2-3; CDR3 protein: ASSEREGGATDTQY
clone size: -; V gene: TRBV5-1; J gene: TRBJ1-1; CDR3 protein: ASRFMGSTEAF
clone size: -; V gene: TRBV5-4; J gene: TRBJ1-2; CDR3 protein: ASSLQHSYGYT
clone size: -; V gene: TRBV30; J gene: TRBJ1-5; CDR3 protein: AWSREGAGNQPQH
clone size: -; V gene: TRBV19; J gene: TRBJ2-3; CDR3 protein: ASLASDLLGTQY
clone size: few; V gene: TRBV5-1; J gene: TRBJ2-1; CDR3 protein: ASSAPGLANEQF
clone size: -; V gene: TRBV6-1; J gene: TRBJ2-5; CDR3 protein: ASSERERETQY
clone size: -; V gene: TRBV6-4; J gene: TRBJ2-3; CDR3 protein: ASSGDSTDHTQY
clone size: once; V gene: TRBV3-1/TRBV3-2; J gene: TRBJ2-1; CDR3 protein: ASSQGTSQRYNEQF
clone size: -; V gene: TRBV5-1; J gene: TRBJ1-3; CDR3 protein: ASSLVGGSGNTIY
clone size: -; V gene: TRBV5-4; J gene: TRBJ1-2; CDR3 protein: ASREQLSGGLGGYT
clone size: -; V gene: TRBV13; J gene: TRBJ2-2; CDR3 protein: ASSYSGGNTGELF
clone size: -; V gene: TRBV2; J gene: TRBJ1-6; CDR3 protein: ASSGQGNSPLH
clone size: -; V gene: TRBV24-1; J gene: TRBJ1-2; CDR3 protein: ATAGPSDRGESGGYT
clone size: -; V gene: TRBV2; J gene: TRBJ1-6; CDR3 protein: ASSVLDRANSPLH
clone size: -; V gene: TRBV18; J gene: TRBJ2-1; CDR3 protein: ASSPPTGGRRDEQF
clone size: few; V gene: TRBV30; J gene: TRBJ2-1; CDR3 protein: AWSVKGGSYEQF
clone size: -; V gene: TRBV5-5; J gene: TRBJ2-5; CDR3 protein: ASSLVSGETQY
clone size: -; V gene: TRBV2; J gene: TRBJ2-1; CDR3 protein: ASSQAQGGKQF
clone size: -; V gene: TRBV15; J gene: TRBJ1-2; CDR3 protein: ATRGEGGHGYT
clone size: -; V gene: TRBV9; J gene: TRBJ1-3; CDR3 protein: ASSSNSYLSGNTIY
clone size: -; V gene: TRBV7-8; J gene: TRBJ2-1; CDR3 protein: ASSRRGQGAISSYNEQF
clone size: -; V gene: TRBV6-4; J gene: TRBJ2-2; CDR3 protein: ASSDQGMVSTGELF
clone size: -; V gene: TRBV5-1; J gene: TRBJ2-5; CDR3 protein: ASSPLGHLGGETQY
clone size: -; V gene: TRBV7-6; J gene: TRBJ2-1; CDR3 protein: ASSLELAGASSYNEQF
clone size: -; V gene: TRBV30; J gene: TRBJ1-2; CDR3 protein: AWSVQWSAYT
clone size: -; V gene: TRBV24-1; J gene: TRBJ1-1; CDR3 protein: ATSDLSTTGDTEAF
clone size: -; V gene: TRBV7-8; J gene: TRBJ1-6; CDR3 protein: ASSLVGDRGPPLH
clone size: -; V gene: TRBV21-1; J gene: TRBJ1-6; CDR3 protein: ASGTAGGWSSYNSPLH
clone size: -; V gene: TRBV5-1; J gene: TRBJ1-5; CDR3 protein: ASSLDSVQPQH
clone size: -; V gene: TRBV18; J gene: TRBJ2-5; CDR3 protein: ASSSGPGTGQETQY
clone size: -; V gene: TRBV19; J gene: TRBJ1-5; CDR3 protein: ASSPQSNQPQH
clone size: -; V gene: TRBV5-4; J gene: TRBJ2-5; CDR3 protein: ASSLEAGFETQY
clone size: -; V gene: TRBV24-1; J gene: TRBJ2-3; CDR3 protein: ATSGGRTTDTQY
clone size: -; V gene: TRBV5-1; J gene: TRBJ2-3; CDR3 protein: ASSFADRGPDTQY
clone size: -; V gene: TRBV5-8; J gene: TRBJ1-1; CDR3 protein: ASSFLANRGHSEAF
clone size: -; V gene: TRBV12-3/TRBV12-4; J gene: TRBJ1-5; CDR3 protein: ASTSSFNQPQH
clone size: -; V gene: TRBV7-2; J gene: TRBJ2-4; CDR3 protein: ASSQSSTTKNIQY